These 14 T cell receptor beta chains were all obtained from the same sample, sequenced in a study of T cell repertoires in cytomegalovirus infection. TCRdb ran MiXCR on the reads and lists one entry per CDR3 protein. The table lists about 300,000 distinct CDR3 sequences, about 26% of them singletons, with roughly 14% in the top ten. Source material: PBMCs. These receptors were collected from a human donor in good health (CMV status not recorded). Some clones in this sample may be carry-over from other donors' samples.

The chain carries TRBV7-2 and TRBJ2-7; TRBD1 agrees at 7 bases. This CDR3 has 12 amino acids. V gave up 5 bases and J gave up 5 bases; unmatched junction bases: 3. The germline V gene has CDR1 SGHTA and CDR2 FQGNSA. CDR3 nucleotides: TGTGCCAGCAGCCTAACAGGGGACGAGCAGTACTTC. It codes for CASSLTGDEQYF.

This clonotype appeared once. The rearrangement uses TRBV28 and TRBJ1-3; D call uncertain. The germline V and J ends were trimmed by 6 bases and 0 bases, with 18 bases remaining between them. CDR3 length: 17 amino acids. Germline V gene sequence: CDR1 MDHEN, CDR2 SYDVKM. CDR3 sequence: CASSPGGLGRSGNTIYF. In DNA form, the CDR3 reads TGTGCCAGCAGCCCCGGAGGCCTAGGTCGCTCTGGAAACACCATATATTTT.

A remark on this clonotype: The junction and the germline gene differ at one end; a read error may be behind it. The CDR3 DNA reads as TGTGCCACCAGTATGGAAATCAACTATGGCTACACCTTC. This sequence encodes CATSMEINYGYTF. The chain combines TRBV28 with TRBJ1-2; no clear D. The CDR3 has 13 residues. The V gene's germline CDR1 is MDHEN and CDR2 SYDVKM.

For the CDR3, the DNA is TGTGCCAGCAGACCCCCGGGACAGGGCACAGATACGCAGTATTTT. Amino acids: CASRPPGQGTDTQYF. This chain uses TRBV7-2 with TRBJ2-3; 8 bases match TRBD1. Germline assignment: CDR1 SGHTA and CDR2 FQGNSA. After removal of 6 bases from V and 1 base from J, the junction contained 6 bases not matched to a gene. The CDR3 is 15 residues long.

This clonotype has just a few counts. The rearrangement links TRBV4-3 to TRBJ1-2; TRBD1 might be the D (5 bases). Looked up from germline, CDR1 is LGHNA and CDR2 is YSLEER. Trimming pared 0 bases from V and 7 bases from J, leaving 18 bases between. The CDR3 runs to 16 residues. CDR3 loop: CASSQDMQGFVAGYTF. Written as DNA, the CDR3 is TGCGCCAGCAGCCAAGATATGCAGGGATTTGTAGCTGGCTACACCTTC.

This clonotype occurred many times. V and J are TRBV7-2 and TRBJ1-6; the D gene is possibly TRBD1 (6 bases). The ends were cut back, 0 bases at V and 13 bases at J, with 10 bases in the middle. CDR3 length equals 13 residues. Germline lookup yields CDR1 SGHTA and CDR2 FQGNSA. The CDR3 DNA reads TGTGCCAGCAGCTTAGCCCGACAGGCGCCCCTCCACTTT. The encoded protein is CASSLARQAPLHF.

CDR3 amino acids: CSVDRANTEAFF. CDR3 in DNA: TGCAGCGTGGACAGGGCGAACACTGAAGCTTTCTTT. The chain uses TRBV29-1 and TRBJ1-1, with 8 bases aligning to TRBD1. The junction had 1 base not matched to a gene; V was cut back by 6 bases and J by 1 base. CDR3 length: 12 amino acids. CDR1 is SQVTM, CDR2 ANQGSEA, per germline. Full variable domain (rest looked up from reference TRBV29-1 and TRBJ1-1): SAVISQKPSRDICQRGTSLTIQCQVDSQVTMMFWYRQQPGQSLTLIATANQGSEATYESGFVIDKFPISRPNLTFSTLTVSNMSPEDSSIYLCSVDRANTEAFFGQGTRLTVV.

This clonotype showed up many times. The genes are TRBV29-1 and TRBJ1-2; 8 bases are a match to TRBD1. In germline, CDR1 is SQVTM, CDR2 ANQGSEA. CDR3 length equals 13 residues. The ends lost 4 bases at V and 8 bases at J; junction bases unmatched: 9. The CDR3 loop reads CSVVGQGAWGYTF. The CDR3 region has the DNA TGCAGCGTTGTTGGGCAGGGGGCTTGGGGCTACACCTTC.

The gene calls are TRBV28 and TRBJ2-4; possibly TRBD2 for D (6 bases). The CDR3 runs to 16 residues. Trimming shortened V by 2 bases and J by 3 bases, and 14 bases separated the two germline ends. Germline V gene lookup returns CDR1 MDHEN and CDR2 SYDVKM. CDR3 DNA sequence: TGTGCCAGCAGTTTACACCCGGGAGTAAGCAAAAACATTCAGTACTTC. This codes for CASSLHPGVSKNIQYF.

Note on this clonotype: Given a much more abundant clone one base away, this may be a read error. The V gene is TRBV7-2, the J gene TRBJ2-3; D might be TRBD2 (5 bases). The CDR3 is 13 residues long. Germline lookup yields CDR1 SGHTA and CDR2 FQGNSA. The CDR3 loop is CASSRESTDTPYF. CDR3 in DNA: TGTGCCAGCAGCAGGGAGAGCACAGATACGCCGTATTTT.

In its sample, this clonotype was seen many times. The V call is TRBV2, the J call TRBJ1-2; the D is unclear. The germline CDR1 and CDR2 sequences are SNHLY and FYNNEI. The germline V and J ends were trimmed by 5 bases and 4 bases, with 5 bases remaining between them. This CDR3 has 11 residues. CDR3 amino acids: CASSILYGYTF. The CDR3 DNA reads TGTGCCAGCAGTATCCTCTATGGCTACACCTTC.

This clonotype was recorded a few times. The V gene is TRBV20-1, the J gene TRBJ2-5; tentative D call: TRBD2 (5 bases). CDR3 length: 13 amino acids. Per the germline V gene, CDR1 is DFQATT and CDR2 is SNEGSKA (reference sequence). Trimming left V 0 bases short and J 9 bases short, with 14 bases between. The CDR3 nucleotides read TGCAGTGCTAGAGACGCGGTTTCCGGGGCCCAGTACTTC. Its translation: CSARDAVSGAQYF.

This sequence joins TRBV2 and TRBJ2-5; D assignment may be TRBD1 or TRBD2 (5 bases each). Per the germline V gene, CDR1 is SNHLY and CDR2 is FYNNEI. V lost 6 bases and J lost 5, with 19 bases in between. The CDR3 spans 15 residues. The CDR3 DNA sequence: TGTGCCAGCAGGACCGGGACCTCAAAGATGGAGACCCAGTACTTC. It encodes CASRTGTSKMETQYF.

In regard to this clonotype: A much larger clonotype is one base distant, so this may be a read error. DNA of the CDR3: TGTGCCTGCAGCTCGGGACCGGGAGCAGATACGCAGTATTTT. Its translation: CACSSGPGADTQYF. J is TRBJ2-3 and V is TRBV7-8; TRBD2 might be the D (6 bases). Germline V gene lookup returns CDR1 SGHVS and CDR2 FQNEAQ. The CDR3 has 14 amino acids.